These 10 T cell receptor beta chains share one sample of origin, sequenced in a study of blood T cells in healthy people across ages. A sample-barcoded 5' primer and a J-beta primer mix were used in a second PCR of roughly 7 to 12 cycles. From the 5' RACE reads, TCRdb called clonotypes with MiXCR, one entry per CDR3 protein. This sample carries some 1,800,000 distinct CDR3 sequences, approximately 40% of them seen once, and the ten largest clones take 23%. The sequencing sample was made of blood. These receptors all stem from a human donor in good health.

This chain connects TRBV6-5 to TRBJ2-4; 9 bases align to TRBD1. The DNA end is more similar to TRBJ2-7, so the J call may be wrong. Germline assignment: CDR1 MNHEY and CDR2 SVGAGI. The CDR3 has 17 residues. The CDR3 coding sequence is TGTGCCAGCAGTTACTCGAGGACAGGGGAGGTAACGCACGAGCAGTACTTC. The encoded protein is CASSYSRTGEVTHEQYF.

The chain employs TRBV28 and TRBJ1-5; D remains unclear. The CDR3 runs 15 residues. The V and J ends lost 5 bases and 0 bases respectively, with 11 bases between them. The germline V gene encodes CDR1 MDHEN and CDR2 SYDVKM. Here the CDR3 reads CASSLQFHSNQPQHF. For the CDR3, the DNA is TGTGCCAGCAGTCTACAGTTTCATAGCAATCAGCCCCAGCATTTT.

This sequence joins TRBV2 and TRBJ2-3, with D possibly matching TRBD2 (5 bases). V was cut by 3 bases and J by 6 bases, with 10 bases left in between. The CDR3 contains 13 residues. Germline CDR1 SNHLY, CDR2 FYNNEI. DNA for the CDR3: TGTGCCAGCAGTGAGGCTAGCTTCGATACGCAGTATTTT. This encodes CASSEASFDTQYF.

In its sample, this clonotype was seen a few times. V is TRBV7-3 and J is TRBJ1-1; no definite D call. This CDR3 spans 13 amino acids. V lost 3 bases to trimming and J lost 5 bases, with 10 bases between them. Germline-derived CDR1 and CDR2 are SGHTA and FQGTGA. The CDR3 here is CASSFNPGTEAFF. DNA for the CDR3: TGTGCCAGCAGCTTTAACCCCGGGACTGAAGCTTTCTTT. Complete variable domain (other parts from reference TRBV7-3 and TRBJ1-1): GAGVSQTPSNKVTEKGKYVELRCDPISGHTALYWYRQSLGQGPEFLIYFQGTGAADDSGLPNDRFFAVRPEGSVSTLKIQRTERGDSAVYLCASSFNPGTEAFFGQGTRLTVV.

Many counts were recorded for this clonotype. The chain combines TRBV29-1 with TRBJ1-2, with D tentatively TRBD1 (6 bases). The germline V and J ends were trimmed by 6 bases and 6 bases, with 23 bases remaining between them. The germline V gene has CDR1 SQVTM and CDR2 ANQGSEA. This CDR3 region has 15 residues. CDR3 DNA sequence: TGCAGCGTCCTCAGCGGGGGCGGAATCCGCAATGGCTACACCTTC. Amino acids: CSVLSGGGIRNGYTF.

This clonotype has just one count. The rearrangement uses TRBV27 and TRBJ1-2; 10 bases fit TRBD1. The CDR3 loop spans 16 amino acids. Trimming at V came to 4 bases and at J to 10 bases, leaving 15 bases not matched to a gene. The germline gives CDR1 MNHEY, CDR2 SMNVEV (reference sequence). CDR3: CASSSFAGTGVEDYTF. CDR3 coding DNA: TGTGCCAGCAGTTCCTTTGCTGGGACAGGGGTAGAAGACTACACCTTC.

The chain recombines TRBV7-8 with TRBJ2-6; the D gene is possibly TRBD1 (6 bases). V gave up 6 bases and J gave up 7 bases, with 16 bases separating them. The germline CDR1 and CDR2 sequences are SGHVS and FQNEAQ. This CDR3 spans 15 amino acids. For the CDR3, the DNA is TGTGCCAGCAGAACCAGGGGAGCTGCAGCCAACGTCCTGACTTTC. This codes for CASRTRGAAANVLTF.

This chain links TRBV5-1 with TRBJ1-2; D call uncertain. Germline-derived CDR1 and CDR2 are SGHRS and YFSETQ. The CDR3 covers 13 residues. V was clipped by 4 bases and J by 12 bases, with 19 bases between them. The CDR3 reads CASSEGLQVVNTF. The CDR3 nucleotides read TGCGCCAGCAGCGAAGGACTTCAGGTTGTAAACACCTTC.

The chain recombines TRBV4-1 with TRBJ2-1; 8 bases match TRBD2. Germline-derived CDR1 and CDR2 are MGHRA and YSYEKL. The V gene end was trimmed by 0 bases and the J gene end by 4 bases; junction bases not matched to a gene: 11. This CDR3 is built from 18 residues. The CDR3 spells CASSQDPPRSGGYNEQFF. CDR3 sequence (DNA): TGCGCCAGCAGCCAAGACCCCCCTAGGAGCGGGGGATACAATGAGCAGTTCTTC.

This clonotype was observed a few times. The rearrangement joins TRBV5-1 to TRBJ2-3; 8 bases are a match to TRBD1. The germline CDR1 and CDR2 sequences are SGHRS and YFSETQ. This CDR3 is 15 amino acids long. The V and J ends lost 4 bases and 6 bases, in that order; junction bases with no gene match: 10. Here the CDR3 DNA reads TGCGCCAGCAGCGAACAGGGGGGTCGTTCGGATACGCAGTATTTT. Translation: CASSEQGGRSDTQYF.